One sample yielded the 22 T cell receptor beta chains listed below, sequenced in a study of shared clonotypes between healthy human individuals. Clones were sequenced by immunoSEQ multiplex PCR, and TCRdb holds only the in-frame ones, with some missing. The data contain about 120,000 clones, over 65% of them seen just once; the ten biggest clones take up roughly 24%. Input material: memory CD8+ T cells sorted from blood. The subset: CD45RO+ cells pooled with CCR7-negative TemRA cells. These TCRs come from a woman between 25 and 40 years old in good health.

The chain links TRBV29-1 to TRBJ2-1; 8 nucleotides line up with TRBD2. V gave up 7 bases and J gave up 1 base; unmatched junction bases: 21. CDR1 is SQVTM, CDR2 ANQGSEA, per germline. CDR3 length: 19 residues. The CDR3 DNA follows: TGCAGCGCAGACGGAGCGGGAGCGCCCCGCCAGATGTCCTACAATGAGCAGTTCTTC. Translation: CSADGAGAPRQMSYNEQFF.

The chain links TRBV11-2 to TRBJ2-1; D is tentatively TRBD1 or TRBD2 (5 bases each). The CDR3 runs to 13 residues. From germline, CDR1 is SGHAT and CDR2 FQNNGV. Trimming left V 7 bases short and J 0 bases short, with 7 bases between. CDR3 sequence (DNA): TGTGCCAGCATTGGGGGCTCCTACAATGAGCAGTTCTTC. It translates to CASIGGSYNEQFF.

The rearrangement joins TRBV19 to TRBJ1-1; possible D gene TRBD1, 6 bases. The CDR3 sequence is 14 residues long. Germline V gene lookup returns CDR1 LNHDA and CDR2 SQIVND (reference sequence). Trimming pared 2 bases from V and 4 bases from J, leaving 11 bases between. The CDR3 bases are TGTGCCAGTAGTATACAGGGGAGCCGCACTGAAGCTTTCTTT. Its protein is CASSIQGSRTEAFF. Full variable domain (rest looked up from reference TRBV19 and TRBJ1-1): DGGITQSPKYLFRKEGQNVTLSCEQNLNHDAMYWYRQDPGQGLRLIYYSQIVNDFQKGDIAEGYSVSREKKESFPLTVTSAQKNPTAFYLCASSIQGSRTEAFFGQGTRLTVV.

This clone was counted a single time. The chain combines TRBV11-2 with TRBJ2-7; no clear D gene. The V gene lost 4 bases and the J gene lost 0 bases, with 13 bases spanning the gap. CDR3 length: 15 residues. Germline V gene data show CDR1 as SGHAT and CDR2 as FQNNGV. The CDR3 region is CASSSGGRISYEQYF. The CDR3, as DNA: TGTGCCAGCAGCTCCGGTGGGCGGATCTCCTACGAGCAGTACTTC.

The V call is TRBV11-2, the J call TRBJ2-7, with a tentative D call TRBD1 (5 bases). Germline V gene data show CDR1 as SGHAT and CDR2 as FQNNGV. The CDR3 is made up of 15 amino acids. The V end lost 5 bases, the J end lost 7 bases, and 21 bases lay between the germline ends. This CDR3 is CASSPSPPQGEEQYF. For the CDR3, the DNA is TGTGCCAGCAGCCCAAGCCCCCCCCAGGGTGAGGAGCAGTACTTC.

In DNA, the CDR3 is TGTGCCAGCAGTTTAACCTTCACAGGGTCCGGCGATGGCTACACCTTC. Its translation: CASSLTFTGSGDGYTF. This sequence joins TRBV28 and TRBJ1-2, with TRBD1 as a possible D gene (6 bases). Trimming left V 2 bases short and J 6 bases short, with 19 bases between. The germline V gene has CDR1 MDHEN and CDR2 SYDVKM. This CDR3 spans 16 amino acids.

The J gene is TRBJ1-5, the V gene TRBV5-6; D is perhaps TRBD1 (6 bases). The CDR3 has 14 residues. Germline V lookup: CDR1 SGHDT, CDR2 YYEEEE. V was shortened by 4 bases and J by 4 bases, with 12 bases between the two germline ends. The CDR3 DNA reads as TGTGCCAGCAGCGGGGGACAAGGGAATCAGCCCCAGCATTTT. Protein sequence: CASSGGQGNQPQHF.

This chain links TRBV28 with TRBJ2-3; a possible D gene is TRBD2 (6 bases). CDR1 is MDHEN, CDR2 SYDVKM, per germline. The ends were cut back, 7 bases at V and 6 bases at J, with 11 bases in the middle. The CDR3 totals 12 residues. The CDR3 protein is CASTGGLDTQYF. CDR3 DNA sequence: TGTGCCAGCACTGGGGGACTTGATACGCAGTATTTT.

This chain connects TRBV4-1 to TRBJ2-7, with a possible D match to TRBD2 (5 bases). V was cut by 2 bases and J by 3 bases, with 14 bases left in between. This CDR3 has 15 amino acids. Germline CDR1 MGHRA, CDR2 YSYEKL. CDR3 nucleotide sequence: TGCGCCAGCAGCCAATCCGAGGGCCCTAGCTACGAGCAGTACTTC. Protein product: CASSQSEGPSYEQYF.

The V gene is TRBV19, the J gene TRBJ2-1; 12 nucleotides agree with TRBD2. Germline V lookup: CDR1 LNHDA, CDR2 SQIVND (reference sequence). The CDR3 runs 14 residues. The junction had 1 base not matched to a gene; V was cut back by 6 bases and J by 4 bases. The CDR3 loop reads CASRLAGGYNEQFF. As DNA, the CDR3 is TGTGCCAGTAGACTAGCGGGGGGATACAATGAGCAGTTCTTC.

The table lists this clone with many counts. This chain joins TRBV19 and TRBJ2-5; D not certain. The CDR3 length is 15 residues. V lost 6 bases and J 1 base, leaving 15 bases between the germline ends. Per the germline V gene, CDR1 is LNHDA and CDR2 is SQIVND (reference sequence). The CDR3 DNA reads TGTGCCAGTAGCTCAATGCACAGCTTCCAAGAGACCCAGTACTTC. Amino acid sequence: CASSSMHSFQETQYF.

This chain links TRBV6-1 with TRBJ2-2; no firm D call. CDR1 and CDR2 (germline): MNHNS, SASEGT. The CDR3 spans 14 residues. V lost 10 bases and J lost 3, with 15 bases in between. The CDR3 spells CAILLMGDTGELFF. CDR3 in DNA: TGTGCCATCCTACTAATGGGTGACACCGGGGAGCTGTTTTTT.

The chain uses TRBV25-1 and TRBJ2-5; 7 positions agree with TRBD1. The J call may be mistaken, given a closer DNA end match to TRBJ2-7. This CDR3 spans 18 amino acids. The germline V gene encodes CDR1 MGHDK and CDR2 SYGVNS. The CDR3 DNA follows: TGTGCCAGCAGTGAAGAAGCGAGACAGGGAACTTTTAAGAACGAGCAGTACTTC. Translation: CASSEEARQGTFKNEQYF.

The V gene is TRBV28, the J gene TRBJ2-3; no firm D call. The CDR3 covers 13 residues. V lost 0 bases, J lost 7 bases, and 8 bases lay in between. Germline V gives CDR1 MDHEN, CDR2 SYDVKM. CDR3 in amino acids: CASSLWGLNTQYF. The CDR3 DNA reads TGTGCCAGCAGTTTATGGGGTCTAAATACGCAGTATTTT.

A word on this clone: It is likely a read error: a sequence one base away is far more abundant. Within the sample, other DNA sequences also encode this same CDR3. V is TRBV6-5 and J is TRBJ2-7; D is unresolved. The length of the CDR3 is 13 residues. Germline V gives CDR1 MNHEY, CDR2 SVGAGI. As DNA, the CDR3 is TGTGCCAGCAGTTACGGCCTCTTTGGCGAGCAATACTTC. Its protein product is CASSYGLFGEQYF.

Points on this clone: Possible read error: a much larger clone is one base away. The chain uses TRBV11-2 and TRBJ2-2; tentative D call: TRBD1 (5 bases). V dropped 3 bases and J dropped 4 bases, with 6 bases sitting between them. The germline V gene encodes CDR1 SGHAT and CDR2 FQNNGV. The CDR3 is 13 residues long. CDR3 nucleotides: TGTGCCAGCAGCTTTACAGGCACCGGGGAGCTGTTTTTT. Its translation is CASSFTGTGELFF.

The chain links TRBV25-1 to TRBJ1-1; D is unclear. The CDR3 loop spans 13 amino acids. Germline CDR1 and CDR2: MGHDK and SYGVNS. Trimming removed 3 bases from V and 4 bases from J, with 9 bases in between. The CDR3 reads CASSDAGPTEAFF. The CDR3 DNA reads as TGTGCCAGCAGTGATGCGGGCCCCACTGAAGCTTTCTTT.

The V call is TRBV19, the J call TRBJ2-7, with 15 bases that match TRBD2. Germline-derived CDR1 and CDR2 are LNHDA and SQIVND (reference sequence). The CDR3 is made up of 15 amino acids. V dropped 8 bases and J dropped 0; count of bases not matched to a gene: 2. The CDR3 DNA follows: TGTGCCAGTGGGACTAGCGGGAGGAGCTCCTACGAGCAGTACTTC. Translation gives CASGTSGRSSYEQYF.

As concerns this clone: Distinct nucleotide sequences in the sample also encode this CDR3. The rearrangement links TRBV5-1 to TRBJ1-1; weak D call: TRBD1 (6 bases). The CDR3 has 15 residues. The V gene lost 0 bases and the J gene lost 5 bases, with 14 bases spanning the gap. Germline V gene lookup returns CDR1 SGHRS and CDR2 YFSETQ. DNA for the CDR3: TGCGCCAGCAGCTTGGCCGGGGGGCCGGGGACTGAAGCTTTCTTT. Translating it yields CASSLAGGPGTEAFF. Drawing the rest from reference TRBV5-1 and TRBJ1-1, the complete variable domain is KAGVTQTPRYLIKTRGQQVTLSCSPISGHRSVSWYQQTPGQGLQFLFEYFSETQRNKGNFPGRFSGRQFSNSRSEMNVSTLELGDSALYLCASSLAGGPGTEAFFGQGTRLTVV.

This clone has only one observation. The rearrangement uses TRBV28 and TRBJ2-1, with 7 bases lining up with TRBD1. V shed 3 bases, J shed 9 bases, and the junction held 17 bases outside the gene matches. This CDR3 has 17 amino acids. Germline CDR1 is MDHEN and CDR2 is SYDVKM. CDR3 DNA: TGTGCCAGCAGTTTGGGTAAGGGGGCCCTGATGGTATTTGAGCAGTTCTTC. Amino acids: CASSLGKGALMVFEQFF.

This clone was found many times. In DNA form, the CDR3 reads TGTGCCAGCAGTGAGTCTAGCGGGGACGTCACAGATACGCAGTATTTT. This gives the protein CASSESSGDVTDTQYF. This sequence joins TRBV6-4 and TRBJ2-3; 9 positions match TRBD2. V shed 3 bases, J shed 2 bases, and the junction held 6 bases outside the gene matches. This CDR3 spans 16 amino acids. Germline CDR1 reads MRHNA; CDR2 reads SNTAGT.

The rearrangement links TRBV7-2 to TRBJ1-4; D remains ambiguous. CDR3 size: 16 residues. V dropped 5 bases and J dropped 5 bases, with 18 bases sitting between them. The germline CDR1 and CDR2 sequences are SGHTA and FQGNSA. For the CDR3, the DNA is TGTGCCAGCAGCCCCCCCGGTGTCACCGCGAATGAAAAACTGTTTTTT. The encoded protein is CASSPPGVTANEKLFF.